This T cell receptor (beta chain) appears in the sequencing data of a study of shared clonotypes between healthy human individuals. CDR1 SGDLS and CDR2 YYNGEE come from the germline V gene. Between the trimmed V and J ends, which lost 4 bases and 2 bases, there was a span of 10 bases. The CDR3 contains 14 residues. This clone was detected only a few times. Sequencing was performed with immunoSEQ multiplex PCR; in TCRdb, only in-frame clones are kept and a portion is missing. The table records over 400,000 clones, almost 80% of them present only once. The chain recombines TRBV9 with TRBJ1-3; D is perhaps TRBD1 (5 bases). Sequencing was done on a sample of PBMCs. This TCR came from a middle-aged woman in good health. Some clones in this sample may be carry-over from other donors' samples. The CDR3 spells CASSTGTPGNTIYF. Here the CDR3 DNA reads TGTGCCAGCAGCACCGGGACGCCTGGAAACACCATATATTTT. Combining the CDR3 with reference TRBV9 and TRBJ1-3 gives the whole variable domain DSGVTQTPKHLITATGQRVTLRCSPRSGDLSVYWYQQSLDQGLQFLIQYYNGEERAKGNILERFSAQQFPDLHSELNLSSLELGDSALYFCASSTGTPGNTIYFGEGSWLTVV.